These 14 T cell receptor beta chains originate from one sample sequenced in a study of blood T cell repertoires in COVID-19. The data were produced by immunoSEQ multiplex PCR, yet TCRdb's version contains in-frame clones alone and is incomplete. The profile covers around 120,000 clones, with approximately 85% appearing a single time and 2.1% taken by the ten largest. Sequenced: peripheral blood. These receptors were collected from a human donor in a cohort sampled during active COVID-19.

CDR3 in DNA: TGCAGTGCTCGTGCGGGAGGGATCCAAGAGACCCAGTACTTC. This gives the protein CSARAGGIQETQYF. The V gene is TRBV20-1, the J gene TRBJ2-5, with TRBD2 matching over 9 bases. The CDR3 has 14 amino acids. Per the germline V gene, CDR1 is DFQATT and CDR2 is SNEGSKA (reference sequence). With V trimmed by 5 bases and J by 1 base, 5 bases remained unmatched.

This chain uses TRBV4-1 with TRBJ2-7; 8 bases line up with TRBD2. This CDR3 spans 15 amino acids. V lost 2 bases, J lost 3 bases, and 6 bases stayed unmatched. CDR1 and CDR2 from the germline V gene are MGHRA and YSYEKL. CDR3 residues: CASSQSPRGGYEQYF. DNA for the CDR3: TGCGCCAGCAGCCAATCCCCCCGGGGGGGCTACGAGCAGTACTTC.

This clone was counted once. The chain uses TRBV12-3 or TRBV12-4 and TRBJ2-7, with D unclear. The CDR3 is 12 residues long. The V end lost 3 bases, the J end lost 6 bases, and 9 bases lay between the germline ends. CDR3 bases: TGTGCCAGCAGTTTTAGCCCGAGCGAGCAGTACTTC. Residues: CASSFSPSEQYF.

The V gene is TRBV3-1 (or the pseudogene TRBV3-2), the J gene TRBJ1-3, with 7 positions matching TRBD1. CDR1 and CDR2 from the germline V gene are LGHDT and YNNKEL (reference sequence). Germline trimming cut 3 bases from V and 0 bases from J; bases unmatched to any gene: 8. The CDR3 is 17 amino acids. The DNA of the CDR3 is TGTGCCAGCAGCCAGGGGGACAGTGATTTCTCTGGAAACACCATATATTTT. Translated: CASSQGDSDFSGNTIYF.

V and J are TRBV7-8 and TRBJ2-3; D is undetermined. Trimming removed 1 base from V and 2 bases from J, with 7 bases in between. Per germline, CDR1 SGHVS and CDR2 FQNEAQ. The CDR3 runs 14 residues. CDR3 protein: CASSLDSITDTQYF. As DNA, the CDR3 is TGTGCCAGCAGCTTAGACAGCATCACAGATACGCAGTATTTT.

The CDR3 DNA sequence: TGTGCCACCTGGGGGGTCATGAACACTGAAGCTTTCTTT. This translates into CATWGVMNTEAFF. The rearrangement joins TRBV27 to TRBJ1-1, with a weak D call TRBD1 (5 bases). Germline V gene sequence: CDR1 MNHEY, CDR2 SMNVEV (reference sequence). The V end was cut by 10 bases, the J end by 0 bases, with 12 bases between. The CDR3 totals 13 residues.

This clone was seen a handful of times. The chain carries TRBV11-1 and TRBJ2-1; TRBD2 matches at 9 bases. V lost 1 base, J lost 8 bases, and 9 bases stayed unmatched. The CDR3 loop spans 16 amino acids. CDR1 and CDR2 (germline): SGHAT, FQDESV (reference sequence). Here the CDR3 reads CASSLDPSGRSHEQFF. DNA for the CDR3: TGTGCCAGCAGCTTAGACCCCAGCGGGAGGTCTCATGAGCAGTTCTTC.

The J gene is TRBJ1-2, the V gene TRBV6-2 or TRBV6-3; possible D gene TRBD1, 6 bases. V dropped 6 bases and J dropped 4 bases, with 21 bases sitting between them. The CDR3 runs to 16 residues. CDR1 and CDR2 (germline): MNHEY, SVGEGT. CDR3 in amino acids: CASSLTTDSLFYGYTF. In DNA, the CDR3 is TGTGCCAGCAGCCTTACCACGGACAGTCTGTTCTATGGCTACACCTTC.

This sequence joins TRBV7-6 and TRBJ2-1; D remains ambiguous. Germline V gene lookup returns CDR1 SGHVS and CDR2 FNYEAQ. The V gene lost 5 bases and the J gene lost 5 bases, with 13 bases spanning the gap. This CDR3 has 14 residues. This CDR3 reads CASSLGAANNEQFF. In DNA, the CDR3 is TGTGCCAGCAGCCTTGGTGCGGCCAACAATGAGCAGTTCTTC. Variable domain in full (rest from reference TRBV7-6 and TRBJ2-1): GAGVSQSPRYKVTKRGQDVALRCDPISGHVSLYWYRQALGQGPEFLTYFNYEAQQDKSGLPNDRFSAERPEGSISTLTIQRTEQRDSAMYRCASSLGAANNEQFFGPGTRLTVL.

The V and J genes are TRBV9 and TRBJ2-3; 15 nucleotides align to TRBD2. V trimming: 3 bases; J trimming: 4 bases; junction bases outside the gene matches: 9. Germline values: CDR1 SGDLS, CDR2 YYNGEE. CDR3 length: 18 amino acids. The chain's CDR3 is CASSAGTSGGQRPDTQYF. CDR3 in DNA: TGTGCCAGCAGCGCCGGGACTAGCGGGGGGCAAAGGCCAGATACGCAGTATTTT. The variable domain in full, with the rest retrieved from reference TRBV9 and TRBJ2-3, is DSGVTQTPKHLITATGQRVTLRCSPRSGDLSVYWYQQSLDQGLQFLIQYYNGEERAKGNILERFSAQQFPDLHSELNLSSLELGDSALYFCASSAGTSGGQRPDTQYFGPGTRLTVL.

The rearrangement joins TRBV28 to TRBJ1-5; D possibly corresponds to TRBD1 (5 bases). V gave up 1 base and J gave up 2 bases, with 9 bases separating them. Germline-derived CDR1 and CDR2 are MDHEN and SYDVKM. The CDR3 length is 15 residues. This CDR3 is CASSLSGGGNQPQHF. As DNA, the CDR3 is TGTGCCAGCAGTTTATCGGGGGGGGGCAATCAGCCCCAGCATTTT.

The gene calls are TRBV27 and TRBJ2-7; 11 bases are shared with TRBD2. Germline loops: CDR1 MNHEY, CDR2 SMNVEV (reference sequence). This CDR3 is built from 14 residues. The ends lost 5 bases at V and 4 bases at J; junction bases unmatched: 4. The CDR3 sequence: CASSRTSGSYEQYF. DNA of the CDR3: TGTGCCAGCAGTCGCACTAGCGGGAGTTACGAGCAGTACTTC.

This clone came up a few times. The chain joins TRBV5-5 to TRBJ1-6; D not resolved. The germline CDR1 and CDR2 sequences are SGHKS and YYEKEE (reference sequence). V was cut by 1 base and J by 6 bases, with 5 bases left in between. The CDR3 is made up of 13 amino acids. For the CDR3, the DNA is TGTGCCAGCAGCTTGTCAATTAATTCACCCCTCCACTTT. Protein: CASSLSINSPLHF.

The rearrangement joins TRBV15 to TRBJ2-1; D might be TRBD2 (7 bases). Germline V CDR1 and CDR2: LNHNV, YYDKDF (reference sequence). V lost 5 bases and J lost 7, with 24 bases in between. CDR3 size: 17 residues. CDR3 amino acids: CATSGRVGEGVKNEQFF. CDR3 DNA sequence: TGTGCCACCAGCGGACGGGTGGGGGAGGGGGTGAAAAATGAGCAGTTCTTC.